A single sample is the source of the 10 T cell receptor beta chains below, sequenced in a study of shared clonotypes between healthy human individuals. Some clones are missing from TCRdb's copy, which holds only in-frame ones; the method was immunoSEQ multiplex PCR. The table lists about half a million clones, 79% of them singletons, with around 13% in the top ten. The source material was PBMCs. Receptors originate from a woman in her forties in good health. Some clones in this sample may be carry-over from other donors' samples.

The V and J genes are TRBV9 and TRBJ2-1; 15 bases are shared with TRBD2. Germline values: CDR1 SGDLS, CDR2 YYNGEE. The V segment lost 0 bases and the J segment 5 bases; nucleotides outside the gene matches: 6. There are 18 residues in the CDR3. Here the CDR3 DNA reads TGTGCCAGCAGCGTAGTGCCGGGACTAGCGGGAGGAGACAATGAGCAGTTCTTC. Protein: CASSVVPGLAGGDNEQFF.

The chain recombines TRBV27 with TRBJ2-6; no definite D call. The length of the CDR3 is 14 residues. The V end lost 3 bases, the J end lost 0 bases, and 3 bases lay between the germline ends. CDR1 is MNHEY, CDR2 SMNVEV, per germline (reference sequence). The CDR3 region is CASSLVSGANVLTF. As DNA, the CDR3 is TGTGCCAGCAGTTTGGTCTCTGGGGCCAACGTCCTGACTTTC.

This chain links TRBV11-2 with TRBJ1-1; D might be TRBD1 (6 bases). V lost 5 bases and J lost 3, with 13 bases in between. Germline assignment: CDR1 SGHAT and CDR2 FQNNGV. CDR3 length: 14 residues. The CDR3: CASSAGGSDTEAFF. CDR3 nucleotides: TGTGCCAGCAGCGCGGGGGGCTCAGACACTGAAGCTTTCTTT.

V and J are TRBV4-2 and TRBJ2-1; the match to TRBD2 covers 7 bases. V lost 2 bases, J lost 0 bases, and 4 bases stayed unmatched. The CDR3 contains 16 residues. Germline V CDR1 and CDR2: LGHNA, YNFKEQ. Here the CDR3 reads CASSQKRGSSYNEQFF. The CDR3 coding sequence is TGTGCCAGCAGCCAAAAGCGGGGCAGCTCCTACAATGAGCAGTTCTTC.

The rearrangement uses TRBV6-5 and TRBJ2-7; 11 bases are shared with TRBD2. The V segment lost 6 bases and the J segment 5 bases; nucleotides outside the gene matches: 6. Germline CDR1 MNHEY, CDR2 SVGAGI. This CDR3 has 14 amino acids. CDR3 in DNA: TGTGCCAGCAGCCTTCTAGCGGGAGGAAACGAGCAGTACTTC. Translating it yields CASSLLAGGNEQYF.

This clone showed up just a few times. V gene TRBV13 combines with J gene TRBJ1-1; no clear D. The germline gives CDR1 PRHDT, CDR2 FYEKMQ (reference sequence). The CDR3 extends over 13 amino acids. V was shortened by 4 bases and J by 0 bases, with 6 bases between the two germline ends. This CDR3 reads CASSYQMNTEAFF. The CDR3 nucleotides read TGTGCCAGCAGCTATCAGATGAACACTGAAGCTTTCTTT.

A remark on this clone: Other DNA sequences of this sample code for an identical CDR3. The chain links TRBV10-3 to TRBJ2-2; D might be TRBD2 (5 bases). V shed 0 bases and J shed 0 bases, with 5 bases lying between them. Germline values: CDR1 ENHRY, CDR2 SYGVKD. This CDR3 comprises 15 residues. The CDR3 bases are TGTGCCATCAGTGAGTCGGGAGCGAACACCGGGGAGCTGTTTTTT. Amino acids: CAISESGANTGELFF.

This sequence joins TRBV2 and TRBJ1-2, with 8 bases lining up with TRBD1. The CDR3 extends over 14 amino acids. The V gene end was trimmed by 10 bases and the J gene end by 2 bases; junction bases not matched to a gene: 9. The germline V gene encodes CDR1 SNHLY and CDR2 FYNNEI. The DNA of the CDR3 is TGTGCCACCGTGGACAGGGAGGGAAACTATGGCTACACCTTC. Its translation is CATVDREGNYGYTF.

The chain joins TRBV5-1 to TRBJ2-5; 15 bases map to TRBD2. The CDR3 covers 15 residues. CDR1 and CDR2 from the germline V gene are SGHRS and YFSETQ. The V and J ends lost 4 bases and 5 bases, in that order; junction bases with no gene match: 3. The CDR3 loop reads CASSVGTSGRETQYF. The CDR3 DNA sequence: TGCGCCAGCAGCGTTGGGACTAGCGGGAGGGAGACCCAGTACTTC.

V is TRBV18 and J is TRBJ1-3; 8 bases line up with TRBD1. The germline V gene has CDR1 KGHSH and CDR2 LQKENI. The CDR3 is made up of 14 amino acids. V lost 2 bases and J lost 8; bases outside the gene matches: 5. For the CDR3, the DNA is TGTGCCAGCTCACCAACAGGGGGATCTGACACCATATATTTT. Translation: CASSPTGGSDTIYF.